This T cell receptor beta chain was observed in a study of cytomegalovirus exposure and HLA in healthy donors. Each donor was healthy, and each was a bone marrow donor. On this clone itself: Its antigen is unknown.

The CDR3 has 14 residues. From germline, CDR1 is WSHSY and CDR2 SAAADI. Trimming shortened V by 3 bases and J by 0 bases, and 6 bases separated the two germline ends. The study ran its PCR with 60 Vbeta and 13 Jbeta primers. Sequencing was performed with immunoSEQ multiplex PCR; in TCRdb, only in-frame clones are kept and a portion is missing. This sample has some 110,000 clones, with 74% found just once. Study-wide points: Previous analysis showed most TCR beta V segments were productive about 87% or about 30% of the time. Of the V segments, some could not be distinguished, including TRBV6-2 and TRBV6-3, and were excluded.

Sequenced sample: PBMCs. The genes are TRBV10-2 and TRBJ1-5; D is ambiguous. This clonotype was obtained from a woman aged 50 to 60 in good health and CMV-seropositive. The CDR3 region is CASSDIYSNQPQHF. In nucleotides, the CDR3 is TGCGCCAGCAGTGACATCTATAGCAATCAGCCCCAGCATTTT.